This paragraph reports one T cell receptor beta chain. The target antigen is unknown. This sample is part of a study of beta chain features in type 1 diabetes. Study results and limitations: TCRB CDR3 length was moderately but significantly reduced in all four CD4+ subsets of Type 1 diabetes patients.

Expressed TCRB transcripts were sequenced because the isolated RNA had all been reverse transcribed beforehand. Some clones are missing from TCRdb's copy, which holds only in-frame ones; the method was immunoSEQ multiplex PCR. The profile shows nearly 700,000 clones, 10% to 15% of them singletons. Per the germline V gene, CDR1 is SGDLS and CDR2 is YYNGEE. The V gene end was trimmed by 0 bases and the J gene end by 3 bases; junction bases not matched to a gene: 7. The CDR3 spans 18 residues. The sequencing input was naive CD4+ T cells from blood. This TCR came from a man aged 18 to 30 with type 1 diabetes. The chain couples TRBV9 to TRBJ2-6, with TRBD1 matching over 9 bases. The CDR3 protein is CASSVATGGAGGANVLTF. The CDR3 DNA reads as TGTGCCAGCAGCGTAGCCACAGGGGGCGCGGGTGGGGCCAACGTCCTGACTTTC.